Listed below are T cell receptor beta chains from one sample, sequenced in a study of CD8+ T cells in alopecia areata. This table comes from immunoSEQ multiplex PCR, and its TCRdb copy is limited to in-frame clones, with some not included. The table has around 100,000 clones, roughly 53% seen once; the top ten hold 7.5% to 9%. Sequenced input: CD4+ T cells sorted from blood. Receptors were obtained from a human donor in good health. Both conserved end residues are part of each CDR3. Each record gives: J gene, V gene, clone size, D gene, CDR3 protein, CDR3 DNA. D genes are given only for firm matches. The size field is filled for only some rows; it gives once, few, many or a size class.

>TRBJ2-3|TRBV28|-|TRBD2
CASSLGTSGSLGDTQYF
TGTGCCAGCAGTTTAGGGACTAGCGGGAGCTTGGGGGATACGCAGTATTTT
>TRBJ1-4|TRBV28|few|-
CASSPGPGAANEKLFF
TGTGCCAGCAGCCCCGGCCCGGGGGCAGCTAATGAAAAACTGTTTTTT
>TRBJ2-1|TRBV29-1|-|-
CSVDTNEQFF
TGCAGCGTTGACACCAATGAGCAGTTCTTC
>TRBJ2-3|TRBV30|-|TRBD2
CAWSVPSGGADTQYF
TGTGCCTGGAGTGTACCTAGCGGGGGTGCAGATACGCAGTATTTT
>TRBJ1-1|TRBV7-3|once|-
CASSTVAKGEAFF
TGTGCCAGCAGCACTGTAGCGAAAGGTGAAGCTTTCTTT
>TRBJ1-2|TRBV7-6|-|-
CASSQATNYGYTF
TGTGCCAGCAGCCAAGCTACTAACTATGGCTACACCTTC
>TRBJ1-1|TRBV29-1|-|-
CSVEEMFSLKGEAFF
TGCAGCGTTGAAGAGATGTTCAGTCTGAAGGGTGAAGCTTTCTTT
>TRBJ2-3|TRBV7-7|few|-
CASSLEGGSTDTQYF
TGTGCTAGCAGCTTAGAAGGCGGCTCTACAGATACGCAGTATTTT
>TRBJ1-1|TRBV27|-|-
CASSLAGSVGTEAFF
TGTGCCAGCAGTTTAGCCGGGTCCGTGGGAACTGAAGCTTTCTTT
>TRBJ1-1|TRBV30|-|TRBD1
CAGGQQNTEAFF
TGTGCCGGGGGACAGCAGAACACTGAAGCTTTCTTT
>TRBJ2-3|TRBV15|-|-
CATSRGSLLRDKFTDTQYF
TGTGCCACCAGCAGAGGGTCCCTTCTCCGGGACAAATTCACAGATACGCAGTATTTT
>TRBJ2-3|TRBV7-2|few|-
CASSLVGPGTDTQYF
TGTGCCAGCAGCTTAGTGGGACCTGGGACAGATACGCAGTATTTT
>TRBJ1-6|TRBV5-4|many|-
CASSLGSGNSPLHF
TGTGCCAGCAGCTTGGGGTCAGGAAATTCACCCCTCCACTTT
>TRBJ2-2|TRBV29-1|-|TRBD2
CSVTAPTSGGTGELFF
TGCAGCGTCACCGCCCCGACTAGCGGGGGGACCGGGGAGCTGTTTTTT
>TRBJ2-2|TRBV21-1|-|-
CASSKEDRSGTGELFF
TGTGCCAGCAGCAAAGAAGACAGGTCGGGGACCGGGGAGCTGTTTTTT
>TRBJ2-7|TRBV25-1|-|-
CASSEGAVADSYEQYF
TGTGCCAGCAGTGAAGGGGCAGTAGCGGATTCCTACGAGCAGTACTTC
>TRBJ1-2|TRBV25-1|-|TRBD1
CASSENPGQALANGYTF
TGTGCCAGCAGTGAAAACCCGGGACAGGCTTTGGCTAATGGCTACACCTTC
>TRBJ1-4|TRBV6-1|-|-
CASSEVVRGASGLFF
TGTGCCAGCAGTGAAGTTGTTAGAGGTGCAAGTGGACTGTTTTTT
>TRBJ1-2|TRBV19|-|-
CASSPRTEANYGYTF
TGTGCCAGTAGTCCGCGGACAGAAGCGAACTATGGCTACACCTTC
>TRBJ1-6|TRBV28|few|-
CASSLVDSPLHF
TGTGCCAGCAGTTTAGTCGATTCACCCCTCCACTTT
>TRBJ1-5|TRBV28|-|-
CATLSTLWEPQHF
TGTGCCACCCTCTCGACCTTGTGGGAGCCCCAGCATTTT
>TRBJ1-1|TRBV6-6|-|-
CASSGSTEAFF
TGTGCCAGCAGTGGGAGCACTGAAGCTTTCTTT
>TRBJ2-1|TRBV19|-|-
CASSISSEQFF
TGTGCCAGTAGTATATCGTCTGAGCAGTTCTTC
>TRBJ1-6|TRBV30|-|-
CAWSVPRAVTPLHF
TGTGCCTGGAGTGTACCCAGGGCCGTGACACCCCTCCACTTT
>TRBJ1-2|TRBV30|-|-
CAWSVWADGGYGYTF
TGTGCCTGGAGTGTATGGGCGGATGGGGGCTATGGCTACACCTTC
>TRBJ2-6|TRBV28|-|-
CASSWEGADGANVLTF
TGTGCCAGCAGCTGGGAGGGGGCGGACGGGGCCAACGTCCTGACTTTC
>TRBJ2-5|TRBV29-1|-|-
CSVGGLQETQYF
TGCAGCGTGGGGGGTCTTCAAGAGACCCAGTACTTC
>TRBJ1-6|TRBV4-1|few|-
CASSYPNSPLHF
TGCGCCAGCAGCTATCCGAATTCACCCCTCCACTTT
>TRBJ2-3|TRBV4-1|-|-
CASSQERGPRDTQYF
TGCGCCAGCAGCCAAGAGCGGGGGCCTCGTGATACGCAGTATTTT
>TRBJ1-4|TRBV15|-|TRBD1
CATSRAGTGDEKLFF
TGTGCCACCAGCAGAGCCGGGACAGGGGATGAAAAACTGTTTTTT
>TRBJ2-6|TRBV2|-|-
CASSGGRFSGANVLTF
TGTGCCAGCAGTGGAGGACGGTTCTCTGGGGCCAACGTCCTGACTTTC
>TRBJ2-5|TRBV30|-|-
CGAERTFQETQYF
TGTGGAGCTGAGCGGACTTTCCAAGAGACCCAGTACTTC
>TRBJ2-7|TRBV27|once|-
CASSSRVSNEQYF
TGTGCCAGCAGTTCCAGGGTCTCCAACGAGCAGTACTTC
>TRBJ2-7|TRBV4-2|-|TRBD1
CASSQAGGQGVYEQYF
TGTGCCAGCAGCCAAGCGGGGGGACAGGGGGTCTACGAGCAGTACTTC
>TRBJ2-1|TRBV7-2|-|TRBD1
CASSLEHRGNEQFF
TGTGCCAGCAGCTTAGAACACAGGGGCAATGAGCAGTTCTTC
>TRBJ2-7|TRBV25-1|-|-
CASSATYEQYF
TGTGCCAGCAGCGCCACCTACGAGCAGTACTTC
>TRBJ2-5|TRBV30|-|-
CAWSVMGGLRRQETQYF
TGTGCCTGGAGTGTAATGGGCGGACTTCGCAGACAAGAGACCCAGTACTTC
>TRBJ2-3|TRBV5-1|-|TRBD2
CASSLAGGPTDTQYF
TGCGCCAGCAGCCTGGCGGGGGGGCCCACAGATACGCAGTATTTT
>TRBJ2-7|TRBV15|-|TRBD2
CATSGGVAGNYEQYF
TGTGCCACCAGCGGGGGAGTAGCGGGGAATTACGAGCAGTACTTC
>TRBJ1-6|TRBV4-3|-|-
CASSQEIGGRTSAYSPLHF
TGCGCCAGCAGCCAAGAAATCGGGGGGAGGACGTCAGCCTACTCACCCCTCCACTTT
>TRBJ1-1|TRBV29-1|-|-
CSVVGRANTEAFF
TGCAGCGTTGTGGGCAGGGCGAACACTGAAGCTTTCTTT
>TRBJ2-3|TRBV5-1|-|TRBD2
CASSLGGWGLAGSSTDTQYF
TGCGCCAGCAGCTTGGGAGGATGGGGACTAGCGGGCTCCAGCACAGATACGCAGTATTTT
>TRBJ2-1|TRBV4-1|-|TRBD2
CASSQGTSGDYNPRQFF
TGCGCCAGCAGCCAGGGGACTAGCGGGGATTACAATCCCCGGCAGTTCTTC
>TRBJ2-5|TRBV19|once|-
CAAPSVVETQYF
TGTGCCGCCCCTAGTGTCGTGGAGACCCAGTACTTC
>TRBJ1-2|TRBV29-1|-|TRBD1
CSVPRQGHGYTF
TGCAGCGTTCCCAGACAGGGCCATGGCTACACCTTC
>TRBJ1-1|TRBV19|-|-
CASSLQDGTEAFF
TGTGCCAGTAGTCTGCAGGACGGCACTGAAGCTTTCTTT
>TRBJ2-1|TRBV9|-|TRBD2
CASSARLAGGNEQFF
TGTGCCAGCAGCGCCCGTCTAGCGGGGGGTAATGAGCAGTTCTTC
>TRBJ2-3|TRBV29-1|-|TRBD2
CSVIQGPSGGTQYF
TGCAGCGTTATCCAGGGACCTTCGGGAGGAACGCAGTATTTT
>TRBJ2-5|TRBV19|once|-
CASSPWSGATETQYF
TGTGCCAGTAGTCCATGGTCAGGGGCCACCGAGACCCAGTACTTC
>TRBJ1-2|TRBV7-9|-|TRBD1
CASSLTQGVSPGYTF
TGTGCCAGCAGCCTGACTCAGGGGGTATCTCCTGGCTACACCTTC
>TRBJ1-5|TRBV2|-|TRBD1
CASRSDRGGNQPQHF
TGTGCCAGCAGGTCCGACAGGGGTGGCAATCAGCCCCAGCATTTT
>TRBJ2-3|TRBV4-2|-|-
CASSREKGSDTQYF
TGTGCCAGCAGCCGAGAGAAGGGTTCAGATACGCAGTATTTT
>TRBJ2-5|TRBV7-2|-|-
CASSLVPRGSTQETQYF
TGTGCCAGCAGCTTAGTCCCTAGGGGCTCTACCCAAGAGACCCAGTACTTC
>TRBJ2-7|TRBV11-2|-|-
CASSPRPLGEQYF
TGTGCCAGCAGCCCCCGTCCCTTAGGGGAGCAGTACTTC
>TRBJ2-6|TRBV5-1|-|-
CASSGEAGANVLTF
TGCGCCAGTTCAGGGGAAGCTGGGGCCAACGTCCTGACTTTC
>TRBJ2-6|TRBV5-4|-|TRBD1
CASSPNPGTAGANVLTF
TGTGCCAGCAGCCCAAATCCCGGGACAGCTGGGGCCAACGTCCTGACTTTC